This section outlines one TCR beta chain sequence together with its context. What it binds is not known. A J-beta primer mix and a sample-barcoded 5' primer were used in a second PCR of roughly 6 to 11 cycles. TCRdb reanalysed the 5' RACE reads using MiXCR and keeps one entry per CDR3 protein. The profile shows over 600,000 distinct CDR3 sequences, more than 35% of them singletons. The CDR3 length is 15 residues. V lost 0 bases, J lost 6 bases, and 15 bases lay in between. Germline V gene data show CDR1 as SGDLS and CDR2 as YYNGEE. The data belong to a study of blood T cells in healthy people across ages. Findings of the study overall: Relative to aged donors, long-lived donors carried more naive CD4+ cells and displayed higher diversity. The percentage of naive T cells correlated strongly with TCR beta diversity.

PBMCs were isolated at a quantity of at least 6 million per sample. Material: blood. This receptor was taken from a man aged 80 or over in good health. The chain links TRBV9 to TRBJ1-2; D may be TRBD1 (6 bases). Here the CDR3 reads CASSVDGVAGDGYTF. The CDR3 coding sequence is TGTGCCAGCAGCGTAGACGGTGTGGCAGGGGATGGCTACACCTTC.